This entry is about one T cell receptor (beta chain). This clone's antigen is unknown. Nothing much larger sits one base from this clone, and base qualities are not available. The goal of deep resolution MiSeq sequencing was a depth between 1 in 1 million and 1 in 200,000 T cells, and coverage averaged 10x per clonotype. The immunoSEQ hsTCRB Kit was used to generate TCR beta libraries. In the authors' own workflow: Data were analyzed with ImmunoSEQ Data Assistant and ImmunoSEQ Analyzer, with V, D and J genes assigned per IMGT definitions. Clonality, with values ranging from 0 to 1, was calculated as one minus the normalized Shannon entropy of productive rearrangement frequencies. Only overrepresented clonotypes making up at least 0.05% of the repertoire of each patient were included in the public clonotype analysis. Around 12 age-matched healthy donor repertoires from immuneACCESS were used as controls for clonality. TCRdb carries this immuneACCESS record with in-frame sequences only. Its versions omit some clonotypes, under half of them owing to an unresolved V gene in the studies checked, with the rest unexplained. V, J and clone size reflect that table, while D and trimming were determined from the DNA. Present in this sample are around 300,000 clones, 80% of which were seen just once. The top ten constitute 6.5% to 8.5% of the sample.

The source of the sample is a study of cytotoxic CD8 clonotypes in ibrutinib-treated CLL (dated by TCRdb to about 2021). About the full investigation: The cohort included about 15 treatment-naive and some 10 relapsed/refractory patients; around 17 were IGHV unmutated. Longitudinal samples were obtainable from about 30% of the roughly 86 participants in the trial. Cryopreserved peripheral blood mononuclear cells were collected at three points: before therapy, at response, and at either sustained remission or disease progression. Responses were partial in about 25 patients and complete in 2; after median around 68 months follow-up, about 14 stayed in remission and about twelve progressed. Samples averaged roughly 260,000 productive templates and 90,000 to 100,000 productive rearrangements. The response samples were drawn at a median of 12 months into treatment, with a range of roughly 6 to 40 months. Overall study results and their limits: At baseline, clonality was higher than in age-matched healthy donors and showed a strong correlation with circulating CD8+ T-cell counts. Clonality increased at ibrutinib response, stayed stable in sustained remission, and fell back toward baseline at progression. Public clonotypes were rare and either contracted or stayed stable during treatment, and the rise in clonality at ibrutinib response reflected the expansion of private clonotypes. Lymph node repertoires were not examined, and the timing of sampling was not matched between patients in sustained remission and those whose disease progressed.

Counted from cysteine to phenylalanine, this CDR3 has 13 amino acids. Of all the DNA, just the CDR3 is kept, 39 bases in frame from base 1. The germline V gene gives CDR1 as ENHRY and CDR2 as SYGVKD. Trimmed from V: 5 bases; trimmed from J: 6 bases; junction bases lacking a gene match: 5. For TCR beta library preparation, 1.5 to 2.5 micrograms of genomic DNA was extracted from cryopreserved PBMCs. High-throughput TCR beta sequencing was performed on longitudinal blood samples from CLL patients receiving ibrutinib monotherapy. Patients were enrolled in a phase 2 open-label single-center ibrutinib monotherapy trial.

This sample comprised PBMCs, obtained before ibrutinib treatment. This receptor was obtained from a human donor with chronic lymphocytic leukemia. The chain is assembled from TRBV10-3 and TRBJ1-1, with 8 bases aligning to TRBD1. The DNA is TGTGCCATCAGTACAGGGGGATTCGCTGAAGCTTTCTTT. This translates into CAISTGGFAEAFF.